A single sample gave rise to the 9 T cell receptor beta chains below, sequenced in a study of blood T cell repertoires in COVID-19. Repertoires were generated with immunoSEQ multiplex PCR, while TCRdb's copy carries only in-frame clones and drops some. The sample contains about 180,000 clones, roughly 87% of which appear only once. Sequenced sample: peripheral blood. The origin of the receptors is a man aged 18-30 years who had recovered from COVID-19.

V usage is TRBV15 and J usage is TRBJ2-2, with D perhaps matching TRBD1 (5 bases). V lost 6 bases and J lost 5, with 13 bases in between. The CDR3 covers 14 residues. Germline lookup yields CDR1 LNHNV and CDR2 YYDKDF (reference sequence). The CDR3: CATSVDSRTGELFF. The CDR3 DNA reads TGTGCCACCAGTGTAGACAGCCGGACCGGGGAGCTGTTTTTT.

The chain employs TRBV7-8 and TRBJ1-6, with a possible D match to TRBD1 (6 bases). CDR3 length equals 14 residues. Germline V CDR1 and CDR2: SGHVS, FQNEAQ. The germline V and J ends were trimmed by 5 bases and 9 bases, with 14 bases remaining between them. The CDR3 protein is CASSATGPGSPLHF. CDR3 DNA: TGTGCCAGCAGCGCGACAGGCCCAGGTTCACCCCTCCACTTT. The full variable domain, rest sourced from reference TRBV7-8 and TRBJ1-6, is GAGVSQSPRYKVAKRGQDVALRCDPISGHVSLFWYQQALGQGPEFLTYFQNEAQLDKSGLPSDRFFAERPEGSVSTLKIQRTQQEDSAVYLCASSATGPGSPLHFGNGTRLTVT.

The rearrangement joins TRBV11-2 to TRBJ2-7, with TRBD1 matching over 9 bases. The germline CDR1 and CDR2 sequences are SGHAT and FQNNGV. V dropped 5 bases and J dropped 6; count of bases not matched to a gene: 5. This CDR3 comprises 13 residues. CDR3 protein: CASSEGQGAEQYF. CDR3 coding DNA: TGTGCCAGCAGCGAGGGACAGGGTGCCGAGCAGTACTTC.

This chain links TRBV7-2 with TRBJ1-2; 7 bases are shared with TRBD1. CDR3 length: 15 residues. Germline values: CDR1 SGHTA, CDR2 FQGNSA. The V segment lost 1 base and the J segment 4 bases; nucleotides outside the gene matches: 6. CDR3 in amino acids: CASSLVTQGGYGYTF. The DNA of the CDR3 is TGTGCCAGCAGCTTAGTGACCCAGGGGGGCTATGGCTACACCTTC.

This clone appeared once. CDR3 sequence reads: CASSKEERCEKLFF. DNA for the CDR3: TGTGCCAGCAGCAAAGAAGAGAGGTGCGAAAAACTGTTTTTT. The V gene is TRBV21-1, the J gene TRBJ1-4. TRBV21-1 is reported as a pseudogene. The CDR3 loop spans 14 amino acids.

The rearrangement links TRBV6-2 or TRBV6-3 to TRBJ1-6, with D tentatively TRBD1 (6 bases). The CDR3 sequence is 15 residues long. Deletions cut 4 bases from V and 9 bases from J, with 16 bases between. Germline lookup yields CDR1 MNHEY and CDR2 SVGEGT. In DNA form, the CDR3 reads TGTGCCAGCAGTTCGGGGGGCTTACCGAGTTCACCCCTCCACTTT. Encoded protein: CASSSGGLPSSPLHF.

The V gene is TRBV19, the J gene TRBJ2-2; TRBD2 might be the D (7 bases). The CDR3 totals 16 residues. Per the germline V gene, CDR1 is LNHDA and CDR2 is SQIVND (reference sequence). The V gene lost 8 bases and the J gene lost 4 bases, with 20 bases spanning the gap. The CDR3, as DNA: TGTGCCAGTTCCCTGGGGGGGGGCGCGGGCACCGGGGAGCTGTTTTTT. Its translation: CASSLGGGAGTGELFF.

V is TRBV27 and J is TRBJ1-5; 8 nucleotides align to TRBD1. The CDR3 totals 17 residues. Germline V CDR1 and CDR2: MNHEY, SMNVEV (reference sequence). Germline trimming cut 4 bases from V and 3 bases from J; bases unmatched to any gene: 11. CDR3 sequence (DNA): TGTGCCAGCAGTTCCCTCCGGGACAGGATAAACAATCAGCCCCAGCATTTT. This sequence encodes CASSSLRDRINNQPQHF.

This clone was counted a single time. This sequence joins TRBV29-1 and TRBJ1-2, with D tentatively TRBD1 (5 bases). Germline lookup yields CDR1 SQVTM and CDR2 ANQGSEA. The CDR3 extends over 12 amino acids. V lost 4 bases to trimming and J lost 8 bases, with 14 bases between them. Here the CDR3 reads CSVGQGAGGYTF. The CDR3 nucleotides read TGCAGCGTTGGGCAAGGGGCCGGGGGCTACACCTTC.